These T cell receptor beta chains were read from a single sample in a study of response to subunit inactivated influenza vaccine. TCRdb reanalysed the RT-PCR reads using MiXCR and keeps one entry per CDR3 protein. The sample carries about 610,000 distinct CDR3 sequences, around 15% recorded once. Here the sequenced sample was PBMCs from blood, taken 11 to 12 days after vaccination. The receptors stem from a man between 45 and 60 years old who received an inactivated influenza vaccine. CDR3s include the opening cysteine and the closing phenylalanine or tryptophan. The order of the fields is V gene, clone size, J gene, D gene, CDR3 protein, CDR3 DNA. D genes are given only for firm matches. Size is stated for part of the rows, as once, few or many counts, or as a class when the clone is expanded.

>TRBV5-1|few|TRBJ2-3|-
CASSLARGPTSTDTQYF
TGCGCCAGCAGCTTGGCCCGAGGACCCACAAGCACAGATACGCAGTATTTT
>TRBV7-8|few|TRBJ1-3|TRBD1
CASSTGDGNTIYF
TGTGCCAGCAGCACAGGGGATGGAAACACCATATATTTT
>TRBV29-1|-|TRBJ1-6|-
CSVGVGGSAPLHF
TGCAGCGTTGGGGTCGGGGGTTCGGCACCCCTCCACTTT
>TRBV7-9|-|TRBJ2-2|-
CASSPDNLNTGELFF
TGTGCCAGCAGCCCGGACAATTTGAACACCGGGGAGCTGTTTTTT
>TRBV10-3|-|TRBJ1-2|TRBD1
CAISGQGSGYTF
TGTGCCATCAGTGGACAGGGGTCTGGCTACACCTTC
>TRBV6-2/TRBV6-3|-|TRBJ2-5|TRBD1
CASTSMGVPGQGRVEETQYF
TGTGCCAGCACCTCGATGGGCGTCCCGGGACAGGGGAGGGTTGAGGAGACCCAGTACTTC
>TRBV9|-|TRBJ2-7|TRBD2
CASSPRGGDYEQYF
TGTGCCAGCAGCCCCCGGGGGGGCGATTACGAGCAGTACTTC
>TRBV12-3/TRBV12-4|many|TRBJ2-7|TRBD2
CASSRALAGGYEQYF
TGTGCCAGCAGCCGCGCCCTAGCGGGAGGATACGAGCAGTACTTC
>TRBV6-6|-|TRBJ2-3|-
CASSQMISDTQYF
TGTGCCAGCAGTCAGATGATTTCAGATACGCAGTATTTT
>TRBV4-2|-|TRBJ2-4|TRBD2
CASSLPGGPAKNIQYF
TGTGCCAGCAGCCTTCCGGGAGGGCCGGCCAAAAACATTCAGTACTTC
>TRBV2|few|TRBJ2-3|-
CASSEEKADTQYF
TGTGCCAGCAGTGAGGAGAAGGCAGATACGCAGTATTTT
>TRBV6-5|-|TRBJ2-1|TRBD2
CASSYMRGADEQFF
TGTGCCAGCAGTTACATGCGGGGGGCGGATGAGCAGTTCTTC
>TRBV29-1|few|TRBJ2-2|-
CSGVNTGELFF
TGCAGCGGTGTTAACACCGGGGAGCTGTTTTTT
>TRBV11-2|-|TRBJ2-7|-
CASSLVRVSPYEQYF
TGTGCCAGCAGCTTAGTGAGGGTGAGTCCCTACGAGCAGTACTTC
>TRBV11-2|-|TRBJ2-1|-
CASSSLGRGKNEQFF
TGTGCCAGCAGTTCCTTGGGGAGAGGTAAGAATGAGCAGTTCTTC
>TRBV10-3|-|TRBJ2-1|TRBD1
CAITVDRGNEQFF
TGTGCCATCACCGTAGACAGGGGGAATGAGCAGTTCTTC
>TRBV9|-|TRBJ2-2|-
CASSVRDAELFF
TGTGCCAGCAGCGTAAGGGACGCGGAGCTGTTTTTT
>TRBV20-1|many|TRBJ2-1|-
CSARDLGSYNEQFF
TGCAGTGCTAGAGATCTGGGCTCCTACAATGAGCAGTTCTTC
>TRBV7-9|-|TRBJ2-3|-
CASSLSVGADKTDTQYF
TGTGCCAGCAGCTTAAGTGTGGGGGCAGACAAAACAGATACGCAGTATTTT
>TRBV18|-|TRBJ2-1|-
CASSPSTDNEQFF
TGTGCCAGCTCACCCAGTACAGACAATGAGCAGTTCTTC
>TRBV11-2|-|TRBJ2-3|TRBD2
CASSLTRTSAGDTQYF
TGTGCCAGCAGCCTAACGCGAACTAGCGCCGGAGATACGCAGTATTTT
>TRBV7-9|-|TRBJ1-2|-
CASSLEAARNYGYTF
TGTGCCAGCAGCTTAGAAGCGGCGCGGAACTATGGCTACACCTTC
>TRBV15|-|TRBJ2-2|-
CATSRDSRVAGELFF
TGTGCCACCAGCAGAGATTCCAGGGTTGCCGGGGAGCTGTTTTTT
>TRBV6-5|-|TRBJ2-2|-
CASSYRPPGRGTGELFF
TGTGCCAGCAGTTACCGGCCCCCAGGGCGTGGCACCGGGGAGCTGTTTTTT
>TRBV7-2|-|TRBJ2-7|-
CASSLGAILSYEQYF
TGTGCCAGCAGCTTAGGGGCCATCCTGTCCTACGAGCAGTACTTC
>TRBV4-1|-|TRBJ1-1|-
CASSLGFGQMNTEAFF
TGCGCCAGCAGCCTTGGATTTGGACAGATGAACACTGAAGCTTTCTTT
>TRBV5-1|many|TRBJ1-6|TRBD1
CASSIDRDRAPLHF
TGCGCCAGCAGCATAGACCGGGACAGAGCACCCCTCCACTTT
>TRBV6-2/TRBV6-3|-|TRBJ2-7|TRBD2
CASSYRGLAGPYEQYF
TGTGCCAGCAGTTACCGCGGACTAGCGGGACCCTACGAGCAGTACTTC
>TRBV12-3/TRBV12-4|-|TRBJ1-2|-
CASSFDGVSGYTF
TGTGCCAGCAGTTTCGACGGAGTCAGTGGCTACACCTTC
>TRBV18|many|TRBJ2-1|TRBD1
CASSASGQGVAKRGGFEQFF
TGTGCCAGCTCAGCATCGGGACAGGGGGTCGCAAAAAGAGGAGGGTTTGAGCAGTTCTTC
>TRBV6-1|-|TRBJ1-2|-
CASSRRTVNYGYTF
TGTGCCAGCAGTCGTCGGACAGTAAACTATGGCTACACCTTC
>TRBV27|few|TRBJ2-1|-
CASTPSSGRSVNEQFF
TGTGCCAGCACCCCTTCTTCCGGGAGATCCGTAAATGAGCAGTTCTTC
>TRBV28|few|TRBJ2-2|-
CASSEGGNDSGELFF
TGTGCCAGCAGTGAAGGCGGGAACGATTCCGGGGAGCTGTTTTTT
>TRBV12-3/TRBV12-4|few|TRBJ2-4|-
CASSRTANIQYF
TGTGCCAGCAGTCGGACCGCCAACATTCAGTACTTC
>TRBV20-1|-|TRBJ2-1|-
CSAPDRPGNEQFF
TGCAGTGCGCCGGATCGACCCGGCAATGAGCAGTTCTTC
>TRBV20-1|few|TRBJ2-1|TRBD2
CSASGGDNEQFF
TGCAGTGCTAGCGGGGGGGACAATGAGCAGTTCTTC
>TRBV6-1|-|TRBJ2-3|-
CASSEGSAVSTDTQYF
TGTGCCAGCAGTGAAGGGTCGGCTGTTAGCACAGATACGCAGTATTTT
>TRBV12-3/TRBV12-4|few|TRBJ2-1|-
CASSLGVGSPYNEQFF
TGTGCCAGCAGTTTAGGGGTGGGGTCCCCCTACAATGAGCAGTTCTTC
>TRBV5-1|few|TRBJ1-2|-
CARKGMDSYFNYGYTF
TGCGCCAGGAAAGGAATGGATTCGTACTTCAACTATGGCTACACCTTC
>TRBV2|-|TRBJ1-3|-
CASSVLGNSGNTIYF
TGTGCCAGCAGTGTCTTGGGCAACTCTGGAAACACCATATATTTT
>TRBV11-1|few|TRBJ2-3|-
CASSPLAGNSDTQYF
TGTGCCAGCAGCCCATTGGCAGGGAATTCAGATACGCAGTATTTT
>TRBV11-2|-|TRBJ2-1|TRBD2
CASSLSGTSGSRGQFF
TGTGCCAGCAGCTTATCAGGGACTAGCGGGTCGCGCGGGCAGTTCTTC